The sequence of this T cell receptor beta chain was determined in a study of blood T cell repertoires in COVID-19. Study-wide background: Collection of acute and convalescent COVID-19 samples took place in the United States, Italy and Spain. PBMCs, B-cell-depleted T cells, or T cells were the source of the cDNA or gDNA that made up the material.

Original processing methods: Reference gene primer amplification yielded estimated nucleated cell counts. Data came from immunoSEQ multiplex PCR; TCRdb stores just in-frame clones and leaves some out. The D gene and trimming were derived from the DNA, and the V and J assignments and clone size from that table. Here the sample spans 200,000 to 300,000 clones, around 84% being singletons. This CDR3 contains 18 residues. Trimming took 4 bases from V and 1 from J; bases not matched to a gene: 12. Germline loops: CDR1 SGHNT, CDR2 YYREEE (reference sequence). The sample comprised peripheral blood. This clonotype was sampled from a man between 35 and 55 years old who had recovered from COVID-19. The chain has TRBV5-4 and TRBJ2-2; 8 bases fit TRBD2. CDR3 bases: TGTGCCAGCAGCCCCATGGGGCGAAGCGGGAGGAACACCGGGGAGCTGTTTTTT. Protein product: CASSPMGRSGRNTGELFF.